The 15 T cell receptor beta chains presented below share a single source sample, sequenced in a study of blood T cells in healthy people across ages. Then a second PCR, running roughly 7 to 12 cycles, was carried out with a sample-barcoded 5' primer and a J-beta primer mix. TCRdb recomputed calls from the 5' RACE reads with MiXCR, one row per CDR3 protein. The data hold 590,000 or so distinct CDR3 sequences, with around 31% observed a single time. The sample was blood. The receptor source for this set is a woman older than 75 in good health.

Points on this clonotype: This may be a read error, as it is one base from a much larger clone. The chain employs TRBV13 and TRBJ2-5; TRBD2 is a possible D gene (7 bases). This CDR3 is 16 amino acids long. Germline CDR1 and CDR2: PRHDT and FYEKMQ (reference sequence). The CDR3 nucleotides are TGTGCCAACAGCCGACTAAGGGCGGGGGCGGGAGAGACCCAGTACTTC. As protein: CANSRLRAGAGETQYF.

This clonotype has ten or more counts. J is TRBJ2-7 and V is TRBV12-3 or TRBV12-4; D gene uncertain. The CDR3 is 14 amino acids. V was cut by 4 bases and J by 2 bases, with 12 bases left in between. As DNA, the CDR3 is TGTGCCAGCAGTTCGGTAGGGAAAACCTACGAGCAGTACTTC. Amino acid sequence: CASSSVGKTYEQYF.

This clonotype was seen only once. This may be a read error, as it is one base from a much larger clone. V usage is TRBV27 and J usage is TRBJ1-4; D gene ambiguous. This CDR3 region has 15 residues. V was shortened by 2 bases and J by 1 base, with 8 bases between the two germline ends. Germline V lookup: CDR1 MNHEY, CDR2 SMNVEV (reference sequence). The DNA for the CDR3 is TGTGCCAGCAGTTTACGGAGGAGAACTAATGAAAAACTGTTTTTT. The encoded protein is CASSLRRRTNEKLFF.

This clonotype appeared a single time. V usage is TRBV9 and J usage is TRBJ2-5, with D maybe TRBD1 (7 bases). V lost 3 bases, J lost 4 bases, and 16 bases lay in between. The CDR3 totals 15 residues. Germline V gene sequence: CDR1 SGDLS, CDR2 YYNGEE. The CDR3 coding sequence is TGTGCCAGCAGCGGGGGACAGACTAGTGGAGAGACCCAGTACTTC. Encoded protein: CASSGGQTSGETQYF.

Many counts were recorded for this clonotype. This sequence joins TRBV10-3 and TRBJ2-3; D may correspond to TRBD1 or TRBD2 (5 bases each). In germline, CDR1 is ENHRY, CDR2 SYGVKD. The CDR3 totals 12 residues. The DNA of the CDR3 is TGTGCGACCGGGACGGATCTGGGAACGCAGTATTTT. Translation: CATGTDLGTQYF.

The rearrangement links TRBV29-1 to TRBJ2-4; D is tentatively TRBD1 or TRBD2 (5 bases each). The CDR3 loop spans 11 amino acids. Trimming removed 7 bases from V and 8 bases from J, with 12 bases in between. Germline V gene lookup returns CDR1 SQVTM and CDR2 ANQGSEA. The CDR3 loop is CSAPGPDIQYF. CDR3 bases: TGCAGCGCTCCGGGACCGGACATTCAGTACTTC.

This clonotype was seen ten or more times. The chain uses TRBV7-2 and TRBJ2-3; 12 bases map to TRBD2. CDR3 length: 18 residues. Trimming at V came to 3 bases and at J to 0 bases, leaving 7 bases not matched to a gene. Germline V gene lookup returns CDR1 SGHTA and CDR2 FQGNSA. CDR3 nucleotide sequence: TGTGCCAGCAGCTTGGAACTAGCGGGGGGCCGAAGCACAGATACGCAGTATTTT. The encoded protein is CASSLELAGGRSTDTQYF.

The table lists this clonotype with many counts. The chain combines TRBV4-2 with TRBJ2-3; 8 nucleotides align to TRBD2. The CDR3 spans 17 residues. Trimming took 3 bases from V and 0 from J; bases not matched to a gene: 8. Germline V CDR1 and CDR2: LGHNA, YNFKEQ. This chain's CDR3 is CASSQASGGVSTDTQYF. DNA for the CDR3: TGTGCCAGCAGCCAGGCCTCGGGAGGGGTTAGCACAGATACGCAGTATTTT.

The chain links TRBV7-2 to TRBJ1-1, with D possibly TRBD1 on 6 matching bases. V lost 6 bases, J lost 0 bases, and 17 bases lay in between. CDR3 length: 16 amino acids. From germline, CDR1 is SGHTA and CDR2 FQGNSA. The CDR3 region has the DNA TGTGCCAGCAGGGATGGACAGTTTACCATGAACACTGAAGCTTTCTTT. Its translation is CASRDGQFTMNTEAFF.

This clonotype was recorded a few times. A read error may explain this, as a much larger clone is one base away. The chain has TRBV20-1 and TRBJ2-3; D is uncertain. The V and J ends lost 2 bases and 0 bases respectively, with 6 bases between them. Looked up from germline, CDR1 is DFQATT and CDR2 is SNEGSKA (reference sequence). The CDR3 length is 13 residues. Here the CDR3 reads CSARQSSTDTQYF. The CDR3 nucleotides read TGCAGTGCTAGACAGTCTAGCACAGATACGCAGTATTTT.

This clonotype has a count of ten or more. The chain employs TRBV6-5 and TRBJ1-2, with 10 bases identical to TRBD1. The J segment lost 4 bases and the V segment lost 5 bases, leaving 7 bases of the junction unmatched. CDR1 is MNHEY, CDR2 SVGAGI, per germline. The CDR3 consists of 15 residues. CDR3 in amino acids: CASSVPGQGSYGYTF. DNA for the CDR3: TGTGCCAGCAGTGTACCGGGACAGGGGTCCTATGGCTACACCTTC.

This clonotype was seen ten or more times. The V call is TRBV2, the J call TRBJ2-3, with a possible D match to TRBD2 (5 bases). V was pared by 8 bases and J by 9 bases, with 24 bases between. Germline assignment: CDR1 SNHLY and CDR2 FYNNEI. The CDR3 sequence is 15 residues long. CDR3 in amino acids: CASSSTGVARITQYF. DNA of the CDR3: TGTGCCAGCTCCTCTACCGGGGTGGCGCGGATAACGCAGTATTTT.

Worth noting for this clonotype: This may come from a read error, since a much larger clone is one base off. The gene calls are TRBV18 and TRBJ2-7, with a weak D call TRBD1 (6 bases). The CDR3 loop spans 13 amino acids. Germline V gene sequence: CDR1 KGHSH, CDR2 LQKENI. The CDR3 here is CASSEKQGNERYF. CDR3 bases: TGTGCCAGCTCAGAGAAACAGGGAAACGAGCGGTACTTC.

This clonotype turned up a few times. This may stem from a read error, because a much larger clone lies one nucleotide away. The chain uses TRBV9 and TRBJ2-1; D remains unclear. Gene TRBJ2-7 matches the end of the DNA better, so the J call may be wrong. The CDR3 is 12 amino acids. Germline CDR1 is SGDLS and CDR2 is YYNGEE. The CDR3 region is CASSVGDNEQYF. As DNA, the CDR3 is TGTGCCAGCAGCGTGGGCGACAATGAGCAGTACTTC.

In the case of this clonotype: This may be a read error, as it is one base from a much larger clone. The CDR3: CSARDWVGGGYNEQYF. CDR3 bases: TGCAGTGCTAGAGATTGGGTTGGTGGGGGCTACAATGAGCAGTACTTC. The V and J genes are TRBV20-1 and TRBJ2-5; possibly TRBD1 for D (6 bases). Between the trimmed V and J ends, which lost 0 bases and 11 bases, there was a span of 25 bases. Germline values: CDR1 DFQATT, CDR2 SNEGSKA (reference sequence). This CDR3 spans 16 amino acids.